Following are 27 T cell receptor beta chains from one sample sequenced in a study of beta chain features in type 1 diabetes. Points from the study as a whole: In every one of the four CD4+ subsets, TCRB CDR3s were moderately but significantly shorter in Type 1 diabetes patients.

The investigators reverse transcribed all of the isolated RNA, so they sequenced expressed TCRB transcripts. This table comes from immunoSEQ multiplex PCR, and its TCRdb copy is limited to in-frame clones, with some not included. The sample yields around 250,000 clones, just over 20% seen once. No antigen has been assigned to these receptors. Input material: naive CD4+ T cells from blood. These receptors originate from a woman between 35 and 50 years old with type 1 diabetes.

This clone turned up a few times. The V and J genes are TRBV14 and TRBJ1-4; D might be TRBD1 (6 bases). This CDR3 is built from 18 residues. The germline V and J ends were trimmed by 1 base and 3 bases, with 18 bases remaining between them. The V gene's germline CDR1 is SGHDN and CDR2 FVKESK. The CDR3 DNA sequence: TGTGCCAGCAGCCAAGCCCGTCGACAGGTTGGGGCTAATGAAAAACTGTTTTTT. Its protein product is CASSQARRQVGANEKLFF.

CDR3 bases: TGTGCCAGCAGCCCAGGGACAGGGACTTCGAATGAGCAGTTCTTC. Residues: CASSPGTGTSNEQFF. V usage is TRBV28 and J usage is TRBJ2-1, with 9 bases lining up with TRBD1. CDR1 and CDR2 (germline): MDHEN, SYDVKM. This CDR3 is 15 amino acids long. The J segment lost 7 bases and the V segment lost 6 bases, leaving 10 bases of the junction unmatched. The full variable domain, rest sourced from reference TRBV28 and TRBJ2-1, is DVKVTQSSRYLVKRTGEKVFLECVQDMDHENMFWYRQDPGLGLRLIYFSYDVKMKEKGDIPEGYSVSREKKERFSLILESASTNQTSMYLCASSPGTGTSNEQFFGPGTRLTVL.

This chain uses TRBV6-6 with TRBJ1-2; a weak D match, TRBD1 (6 bases). Trimming took 5 bases from V and 6 from J, leaving 13 bases between them. Germline V gene lookup returns CDR1 MNHNY and CDR2 SVGAGI (reference sequence). CDR3 size: 13 residues. As DNA, the CDR3 is TGTGCCAGCAGTGGCAGGGGCGACAATGGCTACACCTTC. It codes for CASSGRGDNGYTF.

This clone was observed a handful of times. The chain has TRBV14 and TRBJ1-2; D perhaps matches TRBD1 (6 bases). CDR1 and CDR2 from the germline V gene are SGHDN and FVKESK. There are 13 residues in the CDR3. V was cut by 4 bases and J by 8 bases, with 14 bases left in between. The CDR3 nucleotides are TGTGCCAGCAGCCCGTCGGGGGGCGCAGGCTACACCTTC. Protein product: CASSPSGGAGYTF.

This clone was seen just once. The chain links TRBV5-1 to TRBJ2-5, with a weak D call TRBD2 (5 bases). The CDR3 contains 14 residues. Germline values: CDR1 SGHRS, CDR2 YFSETQ. V was shortened by 4 bases and J by 1 base, with 11 bases between the two germline ends. The CDR3 here is CASSPAGSQETQYF. DNA for the CDR3: TGCGCCAGCAGCCCGGCGGGCAGCCAAGAGACCCAGTACTTC.

The J gene is TRBJ2-7, the V gene TRBV29-1; maybe TRBD2 (6 bases). In germline, CDR1 is SQVTM, CDR2 ANQGSEA. The CDR3 runs to 14 residues. With 0 bases removed from V and 1 base from J, the gap between germline ends came to 10 bases. The CDR3 protein is CSVEDRSGSYEQYF. In nucleotides, the CDR3 is TGCAGCGTTGAAGATCGGAGCGGGTCCTACGAGCAGTACTTC.

This CDR3 reads CASSSPGSGVYEQFF. The CDR3, as DNA: TGTGCCAGCAGCTCCCCTGGAAGCGGGGTCTATGAGCAGTTCTTC. This chain links TRBV11-1 with TRBJ2-1; 7 bases are a match to TRBD2. The CDR3 has 15 residues. Trimming removed 4 bases from V and 8 bases from J; junction bases left unmatched: 11. Germline values: CDR1 SGHAT, CDR2 FQDESV (reference sequence). Full variable domain (rest looked up from reference TRBV11-1 and TRBJ2-1): EAEVAQSPRYKITEKSQAVAFWCDPISGHATLYWYRQILGQGPELLVQFQDESVVDDSQLPKDRFSAERLKGVDSTLKIQPAELGDSAMYLCASSSPGSGVYEQFFGPGTRLTVL.

The chain recombines TRBV19 with TRBJ2-1; D is perhaps TRBD2 (6 bases). CDR1 is LNHDA, CDR2 SQIVND, per germline (reference sequence). The CDR3 loop spans 14 amino acids. V lost 7 bases to trimming and J lost 10 bases, with 20 bases between them. CDR3 amino acids: CASTPLRDSFEQFF. The CDR3 DNA follows: TGTGCCAGTACTCCACTTCGGGACTCATTCGAGCAGTTCTTC.

This chain joins TRBV9 and TRBJ1-2, with TRBD1 identical over 8 bases. The CDR3 sequence is 15 residues long. V dropped 1 base and J dropped 5; count of bases not matched to a gene: 7. Germline lookup yields CDR1 SGDLS and CDR2 YYNGEE. The CDR3 loop is CASSVTSGQGYGYTF. The CDR3 DNA reads as TGTGCCAGCAGCGTAACATCCGGACAGGGTTATGGCTACACCTTC.

This chain links TRBV15 with TRBJ2-2; a possible D gene is TRBD2 (5 bases). CDR3 length equals 14 residues. V lost 5 bases, J lost 9 bases, and 16 bases lay in between. The V gene's germline CDR1 is LNHNV and CDR2 YYDKDF (reference sequence). CDR3 sequence (DNA): TGTGCCACCAGCGGCCGGGGATTGGGCCGGGAGCTGTTTTTT. Translation: CATSGRGLGRELFF.

V and J are TRBV5-1 and TRBJ2-1; TRBD2 is a possible D gene (5 bases). Germline assignment: CDR1 SGHRS and CDR2 YFSETQ. The CDR3 loop spans 15 amino acids. Deletions cut 0 bases from V and 9 bases from J, with 16 bases between. In nucleotides, the CDR3 is TGCGCCAGCAGCTTGGCGCTGACGGTAGCGTCTGAGCAGTTCTTC. Amino acid sequence: CASSLALTVASEQFF. The whole variable domain, filled in from reference TRBV5-1 and TRBJ2-1, reads KAGVTQTPRYLIKTRGQQVTLSCSPISGHRSVSWYQQTPGQGLQFLFEYFSETQRNKGNFPGRFSGRQFSNSRSEMNVSTLELGDSALYLCASSLALTVASEQFFGPGTRLTVL.

This chain uses TRBV4-1 with TRBJ2-4; D gene ambiguous. CDR1 MGHRA and CDR2 YSYEKL come from the germline V gene. The CDR3 is 14 residues long. Trimming took off 1 base at V and 2 bases at J, with 6 bases between the two ends. CDR3 amino acids: CASSQGPTKNIQYF. The DNA for the CDR3 is TGCGCCAGCAGCCAAGGTCCTACCAAAAACATTCAGTACTTC.

This clone has just a few counts. The V and J genes are TRBV11-2 and TRBJ1-1; D remains ambiguous. Trimming took off 0 bases at V and 4 bases at J, with 3 bases between the two ends. The CDR3 sequence is 12 residues long. Germline V gives CDR1 SGHAT, CDR2 FQNNGV. In DNA, the CDR3 is TGTGCCAGCAGCTTAGACAGCACTGAAGCTTTCTTT. Translation gives CASSLDSTEAFF.

This chain links TRBV30 with TRBJ1-2; no clear D gene. Germline V gene sequence: CDR1 GTSNPN, CDR2 SVGIG (reference sequence). V lost 8 bases and J lost 4, with 17 bases in between. The CDR3 is 13 residues long. The CDR3 loop is CATPEVGFYGYTF. CDR3 DNA sequence: TGTGCCACCCCGGAGGTAGGGTTCTATGGCTACACCTTC.

V is TRBV9 and J is TRBJ1-1, with TRBD1 matching 7 bases. CDR1 and CDR2 (germline): SGDLS, YYNGEE. With 3 bases clipped from V and 10 bases from J, the junction kept 9 bases outside the gene matches. The CDR3 covers 13 residues. The CDR3 loop reads CASSARDSLGAFF. As DNA, the CDR3 is TGTGCCAGCAGCGCCCGGGACAGCCTGGGAGCTTTCTTT.

The chain employs TRBV5-1 and TRBJ1-4; D unresolved. Trimming cost V 7 bases and J 0 bases, with 10 bases left between them. This CDR3 is 14 amino acids long. Germline V gives CDR1 SGHRS, CDR2 YFSETQ. The CDR3 is CASGPQATNEKLFF. The CDR3, as DNA: TGCGCCAGCGGCCCCCAGGCAACTAATGAAAAACTGTTTTTT.

This chain uses TRBV5-4 with TRBJ2-7, with 9 positions matching TRBD2. The CDR3 covers 15 residues. Trimming took 4 bases from V and 4 from J; bases not matched to a gene: 9. Germline V gene lookup returns CDR1 SGHNT and CDR2 YYREEE (reference sequence). The CDR3 DNA is TGTGCCAGCAGCCCTGGGACTAGCCTTATGTACGAGCAGTACTTC. This gives the protein CASSPGTSLMYEQYF.

The V call is TRBV25-1, the J call TRBJ2-6; 7 bases map to TRBD1. Per the germline V gene, CDR1 is MGHDK and CDR2 is SYGVNS. V gave up 6 bases and J gave up 4 bases; unmatched junction bases: 15. The CDR3 has 18 residues. Written as DNA, the CDR3 is TGTGCCAGCAGCCCCCGACAGGGTATAGAGCCCGGGGCCAACGTCCTGACTTTC. Protein product: CASSPRQGIEPGANVLTF.

For the CDR3, the DNA is TGTGCCCTTCAGACTAGCGGGAGGTCGGAGCAGTACTTC. Translating gives CALQTSGRSEQYF. This chain links TRBV30 with TRBJ2-7; 13 nucleotides agree with TRBD2. The CDR3 has 13 residues. After removal of 8 bases from V and 7 bases from J, the junction contained 8 bases not matched to a gene. CDR1 is GTSNPN, CDR2 SVGIG, per germline (reference sequence).

As to this clone: Other DNA sequences within the sample encode an identical CDR3. The chain is built from TRBV9 and TRBJ1-2; D unresolved. Trimming removed 0 bases from V and 1 base from J, with 7 bases in between. CDR1 and CDR2 (germline): SGDLS, YYNGEE. The CDR3 loop spans 14 amino acids. CDR3 nucleotides: TGTGCCAGCAGCGTAGGAGGCAGTAACTATGGCTACACCTTC. Translating it yields CASSVGGSNYGYTF.

This clone has only a few counts. The chain uses TRBV28 and TRBJ1-4; D call uncertain. The CDR3 consists of 12 residues. The V and J ends lost 10 bases and 5 bases respectively, with 11 bases between them. The V gene's germline CDR1 is MDHEN and CDR2 SYDVKM. CDR3 region: CAILDGNEKLFF. The CDR3, as DNA: TGTGCCATTCTCGACGGGAATGAAAAACTGTTTTTT.

This clone was recorded a few times. This rearrangement joins TRBV28 to TRBJ2-5; D might be TRBD1 (5 bases). The J call is in doubt because the DNA end fits TRBJ2-7 better. Germline V gene lookup returns CDR1 MDHEN and CDR2 SYDVKM. The length of the CDR3 is 12 residues. For the CDR3, the DNA is TGTGCCAGCAGTTTATCCCAGGGCGAGCAGTACTTC. This codes for CASSLSQGEQYF.

This clone turned up a few times. CDR3 in DNA: TGTGCCAGCAGCCGGGGGGCTAGCACAGATACGCAGTATTTT. This encodes CASSRGASTDTQYF. This chain connects TRBV5-5 to TRBJ2-3; a weak D match, TRBD2 (7 bases). Trimming removed 4 bases from V and 0 bases from J, with 9 bases in between. The CDR3 totals 14 residues. Germline CDR1 and CDR2: SGHKS and YYEKEE (reference sequence).

This clone came up a few times. The chain is built from TRBV13 and TRBJ2-3; TRBD2 is a possible D gene (5 bases). The CDR3 loop spans 14 amino acids. Trimming took off 5 bases at V and 3 bases at J, with 12 bases between the two ends. CDR1 and CDR2 from the germline V gene are PRHDT and FYEKMQ (reference sequence). The CDR3 nucleotides are TGTGCCAGCAGCCCCTGGGAGTCTACAGATACGCAGTATTTT. It codes for CASSPWESTDTQYF.

This clone was counted only a few times. CDR3 sequence reads: CATQQGVPEAFF. CDR3 coding DNA: TGTGCGACCCAGCAAGGGGTCCCTGAAGCTTTCTTT. J is TRBJ1-1 and V is TRBV30; D possibly corresponds to TRBD1 (5 bases). Germline-derived CDR1 and CDR2 are GTSNPN and SVGIG (reference sequence). The CDR3 length is 12 residues.

This clone was recorded a few times. The V and J genes are TRBV30 and TRBJ2-5, with 7 bases that match TRBD2. Germline loops: CDR1 GTSNPN, CDR2 SVGIG (reference sequence). The CDR3 spans 14 residues. J gave up 4 bases and V 5 bases, and 10 bases lay outside the gene matches. CDR3 in DNA: TGTGCCTGGGGGCTCGGCGCGGGAGTAGAGACCCAGTACTTC. Translation: CAWGLGAGVETQYF.

The V call is TRBV5-1, the J call TRBJ1-2; TRBD1 agrees at 7 bases. The CDR3 has 15 residues. Germline CDR1 SGHRS, CDR2 YFSETQ. V was pared by 0 bases and J by 6 bases, with 8 bases of the junction left unmatched. The CDR3 reads CASSLVDRDRDGYTF. The CDR3, as DNA: TGCGCCAGCAGCTTGGTAGACAGGGATAGGGATGGCTACACCTTC.